This note documents a single T cell receptor (beta chain) sequence. These data come from a study of PD-1 blockade in mismatch repair-deficient tumors. Germline V gives CDR1 MNHEY, CDR2 SVGAGI. The CDR3 contains 16 residues. V was clipped by 2 bases and J by 5 bases; unmatched bases: 11. TCRs were sequenced from a few patients responding to pembrolizumab. TCRdb's copy holds only in-frame clones and misses some; the assay was immunoSEQ multiplex PCR. Of 120,000 or so clones listed, more than 85% were seen once; the top ten hold approximately 15%. The TCR sequence derives from an adult with mismatch repair-deficient cancer. The genes are TRBV6-5 and TRBJ1-2, with 7 positions matching TRBD1. Sequenced here: peripheral blood, sampled 44 weeks after starting pembrolizumab. CDR3 residues: CASSYVSGGVNYGYTF. CDR3 DNA sequence: TGTGCCAGCAGTTACGTCTCAGGGGGAGTTAATTATGGCTACACCTTC.